Following are 3 T cell receptor beta chains from one sample sequenced in a study of shared clonotypes between healthy human individuals. Assay used: immunoSEQ multiplex PCR; TCRdb lists only in-frame clones, some missing. The table lists some 2.4 million clones, approximately 94% of them singletons. The sample consisted of naive CD4+ T cells from PBMCs. Subset described: CD45RA+ positively selected. The receptors here all came from a man younger than 35 in good health. Some clones in this sample may be carry-over from other donors' samples.

This clone came up once. V and J are TRBV5-5 and TRBJ2-5; TRBD2 matches 9 bases. Unmatched junction bases numbered 7, after V lost 2 bases and J lost 2 bases. Germline lookup yields CDR1 SGHKS and CDR2 YYEKEE (reference sequence). The CDR3 contains 16 residues. The CDR3 coding sequence is TGTGCCAGCAGCTTAGGTTCTAGCGGGACGCAAGAGACCCAGTACTTC. As protein: CASSLGSSGTQETQYF.

On this clone: This sample also contains other DNA sequences that code for the same CDR3. V and J are TRBV5-5 and TRBJ1-1; possibly TRBD1 for D (6 bases). The CDR3 covers 13 residues. V lost 2 bases to trimming and J lost 3 bases, with 8 bases between them. CDR1 SGHKS and CDR2 YYEKEE come from the germline V gene (reference sequence). The CDR3 bases are TGTGCCAGCAGCTTTTCAGGGGACACTGAAGCTTTCTTT. This encodes CASSFSGDTEAFF.

The chain combines TRBV5-5 with TRBJ2-7, with TRBD1 matching 8 bases. The CDR3 runs to 14 residues. CDR1 SGHKS and CDR2 YYEKEE come from the germline V gene (reference sequence). After removal of 4 bases from V and 3 bases from J, the junction contained 6 bases not matched to a gene. The CDR3 nucleotides read TGTGCCAGCAGCACCAGGACAGGGCTCTACGAGCAGTACTTC. This codes for CASSTRTGLYEQYF.